The rows below give T cell receptor beta chains drawn from one sample of a study of blood T cell repertoires in COVID-19. Sequencing used immunoSEQ multiplex PCR; TCRdb keeps in-frame clones, though not all of them. This sample carries 110,000 or so clones, around 89% of them seen once, and the ten largest clones take about a fifth. The sample comprised peripheral blood. The receptors were gathered from a human donor with acute or convalescent COVID-19. The donor label of this sample is uncertain. Both conserved end residues are part of each CDR3. D genes are given only for firm matches. The size entry is marked missing in some rows and otherwise reads once, few, many or a size class.

>TRBJ1-5|.|TRBV7-2|.
CASSLVFLSNQPQHF
TGTGCCAGCAGCTTAGTATTCCTGAGCAATCAGCCCCAGCATTTT
>TRBJ1-5|.|TRBV3-1/TRBV3-2|.
CASSQATAIQPQHF
TGTGCCAGCAGCCAAGCCACAGCTATTCAGCCCCAGCATTTT
>TRBJ2-7|.|TRBV6-6|TRBD1
CASSSGQFYEQYF
TGTGCCAGCAGTTCGGGACAGTTCTACGAGCAGTACTTC
>TRBJ1-2|.|TRBV28|.
CASSPWAFDAYGYTF
TGTGCCAGCAGCCCTTGGGCGTTCGACGCCTATGGCTACACCTTC
>TRBJ2-3|.|TRBV7-2|TRBD1
CASSEGQGWTQYF
TGTGCCAGCAGCGAGGGACAGGGGTGGACGCAGTATTTT
>TRBJ1-5|.|TRBV7-8|TRBD1
CASSLLRQGGNQPQHF
TGTGCCAGCAGCTTACTTCGACAGGGTGGCAATCAGCCCCAGCATTTT
>TRBJ2-5|.|TRBV5-4|TRBD1
CASSRDRGRETQYF
TGTGCCAGCAGCCGGGACAGGGGCCGAGAGACCCAGTACTTC
>TRBJ1-1|.|TRBV30|.
CAWTPGGLLTEAFF
TGTGCCTGGACCCCGGGGGGTTTGTTGACTGAAGCTTTCTTT
>TRBJ2-3|.|TRBV5-8|TRBD1
CASRRTGTDTQYF
TGTGCCAGCAGACGGACAGGGACCGATACGCAGTATTTT
>TRBJ2-4|once|TRBV3-1/TRBV3-2|TRBD2
CASSLAGGLNIQYF
TGTGCCAGCAGTCTAGCGGGGGGGCTAAACATTCAGTACTTC
>TRBJ1-2|once|TRBV28|TRBD1
CASTINRGGGGYTF
TGTGCCAGCACAATTAACAGGGGAGGCGGTGGCTACACCTTC
>TRBJ1-2|.|TRBV3-1/TRBV3-2|.
CASSQQGRDYGYTF
TGTGCCAGCAGCCAACAGGGGCGCGACTATGGCTACACCTTC
>TRBJ2-2|.|TRBV15|.
CATSRGSGLLTGELFF
TGTGCCACCAGCAGAGGGTCGGGACTCCTAACCGGGGAGCTGTTTTTT
>TRBJ1-5|.|TRBV12-3/TRBV12-4|.
CASSALGNQPQHF
TGTGCCAGCAGCGCGTTGGGCAATCAGCCCCAGCATTTT
>TRBJ2-1|.|TRBV10-3|.
CATQPSDPYNEQFF
TGTGCCACCCAACCCTCAGATCCCTACAATGAGCAGTTCTTC